These 26 T cell receptor beta chains originate from one sample sequenced in a study of blood T cells in healthy people across ages. For the second PCR, which ran for roughly 6 to 12 cycles, a sample-barcoded 5' primer and a J-beta primer mix were used. TCRdb ran MiXCR on the 5' RACE reads and lists one entry per CDR3 protein. The sample lists around 700,000 distinct CDR3 sequences, approximately 25% occurring once. These data also formed part of another study, on T cells of mothers and their children.

Sequencing was done on a sample of blood. These receptors came from a boy between 5 and 17 years old in good health.

This clonotype was counted a few times. The chain carries TRBV20-1 and TRBJ1-2; D is perhaps TRBD1 (5 bases). The germline V and J ends were trimmed by 2 bases and 5 bases, with 18 bases remaining between them. The germline V gene encodes CDR1 DFQATT and CDR2 SNEGSKA (reference sequence). This CDR3 comprises 15 residues. CDR3 nucleotide sequence: TGCAGTGCTAGAAATATTGGGGGATTCGCATATGGCTACACCTTC. Translating it yields CSARNIGGFAYGYTF.

The rearrangement joins TRBV5-1 to TRBJ1-3; D ambiguous. The CDR3 spans 13 residues. CDR1 is SGHRS and CDR2 is YFSETQ in the germline V gene. The V end was cut by 9 bases, the J end by 2 bases, with 12 bases between. CDR3 region: CATSLTPGNTIYF. DNA of the CDR3: TGCGCCACCTCCCTTACCCCTGGAAACACCATATATTTT.

V and J are TRBV4-2 and TRBJ1-3; 9 bases fit TRBD1. With 0 bases clipped from V and 3 bases from J, the junction kept 0 bases outside the gene matches. The CDR3 runs 15 residues. CDR1 is LGHNA and CDR2 is YNFKEQ in the germline V gene. The CDR3 reads CASSQEGQGGNTIYF. The CDR3 bases are TGTGCCAGCAGCCAAGAGGGACAGGGTGGAAACACCATATATTTT.

This clonotype was seen only a few times. The V and J genes are TRBV28 and TRBJ2-7; no reliable D call. The CDR3 length is 15 residues. Per the germline V gene, CDR1 is MDHEN and CDR2 is SYDVKM. Trimming pared 5 bases from V and 6 bases from J, leaving 20 bases between. The CDR3 region is CASSPNSASSLEQYF. The CDR3 DNA reads as TGTGCCAGCAGTCCCAACTCTGCTAGTTCCCTCGAGCAGTACTTC.

This clonotype was seen a handful of times. The chain is built from TRBV5-6 and TRBJ2-1, with a possible D match to TRBD2 (5 bases). Per the germline V gene, CDR1 is SGHDT and CDR2 is YYEEEE. V was shortened by 4 bases and J by 10 bases, with 15 bases between the two germline ends. CDR3 length: 13 amino acids. The CDR3 DNA reads TGTGCCAGCAGCCAATCACTAGTTCGGGAGCAGTTCTTC. Its translation: CASSQSLVREQFF.

The chain is built from TRBV12-5 and TRBJ2-5; TRBD2 is a possible D gene (5 bases). Trimming shortened V by 1 base and J by 5 bases, and 8 bases separated the two germline ends. Germline loops: CDR1 LGHNT, CDR2 FRNRAP. This CDR3 has 13 amino acids. CDR3: CASGLAPGETQYF. CDR3 coding DNA: TGTGCTAGTGGTTTGGCCCCGGGGGAGACCCAGTACTTC. Filled out from reference TRBV12-5 and TRBJ2-5, the complete variable domain reads DARVTQTPRHKVTEMGQEVTMRCQPILGHNTVFWYRQTMMQGLELLAYFRNRAPLDDSGMPKDRFSAEMPDATLATLKIQPSEPRDSAVYFCASGLAPGETQYFGPGTRLLVL.

This clonotype was seen a handful of times. V is TRBV29-1 and J is TRBJ2-5, with D possibly matching TRBD1 (7 bases). The J call may be mistaken, given a closer DNA end match to TRBJ2-7. Germline-derived CDR1 and CDR2 are SQVTM and ANQGSEA. This CDR3 is built from 13 residues. The CDR3 DNA is TGCAGCGTGCGCAGGGGGGCCAACTACGAGCAGTACTTC. As protein: CSVRRGANYEQYF.

The chain uses TRBV6-5 and TRBJ2-1, with 10 bases that match TRBD2. The germline V gene encodes CDR1 MNHEY and CDR2 SVGAGI. The V gene end was trimmed by 5 bases and the J gene end by 5 bases; junction bases not matched to a gene: 6. This CDR3 comprises 15 residues. CDR3 sequence (DNA): TGTGCCAGCAGTCTAAGCGGGAGGGATGACAATGAGCAGTTCTTC. Protein product: CASSLSGRDDNEQFF.

The chain combines TRBV7-9 with TRBJ2-5, with 10 bases identical to TRBD1. Germline lookup yields CDR1 SEHNR and CDR2 FQNEAQ (reference sequence). V lost 5 bases to trimming and J lost 5 bases; unmatched junction nucleotides: 5. There are 14 residues in the CDR3. CDR3 residues: CASSMTGGYETQYF. The DNA of the CDR3 is TGTGCCAGCAGCATGACAGGGGGCTACGAGACCCAGTACTTC.

A few counts support this clonotype. One end of the junction does not line up with germline, which may come from a read error. V gene TRBV10-3 combines with J gene TRBJ2-1; D is possibly TRBD2 (5 bases). CDR3 length: 16 amino acids. Germline loops: CDR1 ENHRY, CDR2 SYGVKD. DNA for the CDR3: TGTGCCGTCAGTGCGGCGGGTCATCCCTCCTACAATGAGCAGTTCTTC. Translated, it gives CAVSAAGHPSYNEQFF.

The chain joins TRBV7-9 to TRBJ1-1, with D perhaps matching TRBD1 (5 bases). The CDR3 contains 15 residues. V was pared by 6 bases and J by 1 base, with 15 bases between. Germline lookup yields CDR1 SEHNR and CDR2 FQNEAQ (reference sequence). CDR3 residues: CASRPDQTENTEAFF. The CDR3 bases are TGTGCCAGCAGACCTGATCAGACAGAGAACACTGAAGCTTTCTTT.

The sample holds a few counts of this clonotype. The rearrangement links TRBV7-2 to TRBJ1-5, with 7 nucleotides matching TRBD1. J lost 6 bases, V lost 4 bases, and 12 bases had no gene match. The CDR3 totals 16 residues. Germline-derived CDR1 and CDR2 are SGHTA and FQGNSA. CDR3: CASSSESTGYLQPQHF. CDR3 coding DNA: TGTGCCAGCAGCTCCGAGTCGACAGGGTACCTTCAGCCCCAGCATTTT.

Points on this clonotype: The junction does not match germline at one end; this may be a read error. V is TRBV18 and J is TRBJ2-1; D not certain. The CDR3 has 15 amino acids. CDR1 and CDR2 (germline): KGHSH, LQKENI. This CDR3 is CASSPAVLSNNEQFF. DNA for the CDR3: TGTGCCAGCTCACCGGCGGTTCTCTCCAACAATGAGCAGTTCTTC.

This chain joins TRBV19 and TRBJ2-2; either TRBD1 or TRBD2 may supply D (5 bases each). V lost 0 bases, J lost 1 base, and 6 bases lay in between. The CDR3 totals 15 residues. The V gene's germline CDR1 is LNHDA and CDR2 SQIVND (reference sequence). The CDR3 is CASSIDGGNTGELFF. The CDR3 nucleotides are TGTGCCAGTAGTATAGATGGGGGGAACACCGGGGAGCTGTTTTTT.

The J gene is TRBJ2-5, the V gene TRBV7-2; perhaps TRBD2 as D (7 bases). The J call may be incorrect, as the DNA end agrees better with TRBJ2-7. Germline assignment: CDR1 SGHTA and CDR2 FQGNSA. The CDR3 runs 16 residues. The CDR3 loop reads CASSPERRGGTYEQYF. The CDR3 DNA reads TGTGCCAGCAGCCCAGAGCGGAGGGGGGGGACCTACGAGCAGTACTTC.

J is TRBJ2-1 and V is TRBV6-1, with TRBD1 identical over 8 bases. The CDR3 is made up of 16 amino acids. Trimming took 3 bases from V and 5 from J; bases not matched to a gene: 9. Germline loops: CDR1 MNHNS, CDR2 SASEGT. CDR3 region: CASSDLRGRKDNEQFF. In DNA, the CDR3 is TGTGCCAGCAGTGACCTCAGGGGGCGCAAGGACAATGAGCAGTTCTTC.

This clonotype has only a few counts. This chain joins TRBV2 and TRBJ1-6; 10 positions agree with TRBD1. V was pared by 4 bases and J by 9 bases, with 6 bases of the junction left unmatched. Germline V CDR1 and CDR2: SNHLY, FYNNEI. The CDR3 is 15 amino acids. CDR3 amino acids: CASSGWDRGSSPLHF. The DNA of the CDR3 is TGTGCCAGCAGTGGATGGGACAGGGGAAGTTCACCCCTCCACTTT.

On this clonotype itself: With a much larger clone just one base away, this may be a read error. The chain carries TRBV7-2 and TRBJ1-3, with a weak D call TRBD1 (5 bases). Germline assignment: CDR1 SGHTA and CDR2 FQGNSA. This CDR3 region has 16 residues. V was trimmed by 6 bases and J by 2 bases, leaving 17 bases between them. CDR3 protein: CASSTNGRGTGNTIYF. Here the CDR3 DNA reads TGTGCCAGCAGTACCAATGGGCGGGGGACTGGAAACACCATATATTTT.

The DNA of the CDR3 is TGTGCCAGCAGCCAAAAGGGGTCCAGGGGGACGACAGATACGCAGTATTTT. Translation: CASSQKGSRGTTDTQYF. The V gene is TRBV5-4, the J gene TRBJ2-3; 7 bases fit TRBD1. J gave up 3 bases and V 4 bases, and 14 bases lay outside the gene matches. The CDR3 is 17 amino acids. Germline V gene sequence: CDR1 SGHNT, CDR2 YYREEE (reference sequence). The full variable domain, in which reference TRBV5-4 and TRBJ2-3 provide the parts outside the CDR3, is ETGVTQSPTHLIKTRGQQVTLRCSSQSGHNTVSWYQQALGQGPQFIFQYYREEENGRGNFPPRFSGLQFPNYSSELNVNALELDDSALYLCASSQKGSRGTTDTQYFGPGTRLTVL.

The V and J genes are TRBV30 and TRBJ2-7, with 9 bases aligning to TRBD2. The V segment lost 0 bases and the J segment 0 bases; nucleotides outside the gene matches: 9. Germline CDR1 and CDR2: GTSNPN and SVGIG (reference sequence). This CDR3 contains 17 residues. The CDR3 DNA reads as TGTGCCTGGAGTGTTCAGGCTAGCGGGACGAGCTCCTACGAGCAGTACTTC. Translated: CAWSVQASGTSSYEQYF.

This sequence joins TRBV20-1 and TRBJ2-7; possible D gene TRBD1, 7 bases. The CDR3 spans 13 residues. V was trimmed by 6 bases and J by 4 bases, leaving 16 bases between them. The germline gives CDR1 DFQATT, CDR2 SNEGSKA (reference sequence). The CDR3 DNA reads TGCAGTGCGGGCGGGGACAGCTTATACGAGCAGTACTTC. This sequence encodes CSAGGDSLYEQYF.

This clonotype turned up a few times. CDR3 amino acids: CASSIVWLTGTPGGALYNEQFF. CDR3 bases: TGTGCCAGTAGTATAGTATGGCTGACAGGTACGCCCGGGGGGGCCCTTTACAATGAGCAGTTCTTC. The J gene is TRBJ2-1, the V gene TRBV19; 8 bases fit TRBD2. Germline V gene data show CDR1 as LNHDA and CDR2 as SQIVND (reference sequence). CDR3 size: 22 residues. The junction had 24 bases not matched to a gene; V was cut back by 1 base and J by 4 bases.

A few counts support this clonotype. This chain uses TRBV4-1 with TRBJ1-4, with TRBD1 matching 11 bases. The CDR3 runs 16 residues. With V trimmed by 3 bases and J by 7 bases, 7 bases remained unmatched. CDR1 MGHRA and CDR2 YSYEKL come from the germline V gene. CDR3 nucleotide sequence: TGCGCCAGCAGCCACGGGCCAGGACAGGGGGCTGAAAAACTGTTTTTT. Translation: CASSHGPGQGAEKLFF.

This clonotype showed up just a few times. The rearrangement joins TRBV15 to TRBJ1-6; no clear D gene. The CDR3 runs to 15 residues. Germline V gene data show CDR1 as LNHNV and CDR2 as YYDKDF (reference sequence). Trimming took off 5 bases at V and 5 bases at J, with 13 bases between the two ends. The chain's CDR3 is CATSSGYAHNSPLHF. The CDR3 DNA reads as TGTGCCACCAGCTCGGGATATGCTCATAATTCACCCCTCCACTTT.

This clonotype was detected only a few times. The chain is built from TRBV3-1 and TRBJ1-2; D uncertain. V dropped 4 bases and J dropped 8 bases, with 20 bases sitting between them. The CDR3 totals 15 residues. CDR1 and CDR2 from the germline V gene are LGHDT and YNNKEL (reference sequence). This chain's CDR3 is CASSPTGPVGGGYTF. In nucleotides, the CDR3 is TGTGCCAGCAGCCCGACCGGTCCCGTGGGCGGCGGCTACACCTTC.

V usage is TRBV12-3 or TRBV12-4 and J usage is TRBJ2-7; D not certain. The germline V and J ends were trimmed by 3 bases and 3 bases, with 9 bases remaining between them. The length of the CDR3 is 13 residues. CDR3 nucleotide sequence: TGTGCCAGCAGTTTCTCGAGCTACTACGAGCAGTACTTC. Its protein is CASSFSSYYEQYF.